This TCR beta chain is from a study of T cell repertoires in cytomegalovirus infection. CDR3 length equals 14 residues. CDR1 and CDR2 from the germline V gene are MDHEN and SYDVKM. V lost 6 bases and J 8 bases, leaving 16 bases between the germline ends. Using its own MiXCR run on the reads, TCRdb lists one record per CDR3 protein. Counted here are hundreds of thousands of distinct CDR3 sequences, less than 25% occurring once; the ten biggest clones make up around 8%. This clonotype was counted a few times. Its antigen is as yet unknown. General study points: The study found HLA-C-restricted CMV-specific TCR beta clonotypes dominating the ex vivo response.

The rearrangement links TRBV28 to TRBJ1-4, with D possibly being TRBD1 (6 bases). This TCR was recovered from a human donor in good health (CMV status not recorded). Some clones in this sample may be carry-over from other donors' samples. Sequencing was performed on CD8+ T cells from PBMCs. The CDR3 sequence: CASSRGSRGEKLFF. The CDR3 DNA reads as TGTGCCAGCAGCCGCGGATCAAGGGGGGAAAAACTGTTTTTT.